Listed here are 17 T cell receptor beta chains from one sample, sequenced in a study of Ad26.COV2.S vaccination and SARS-CoV-2 variants. Some clones are missing from TCRdb's copy, which holds only in-frame ones; the method was immunoSEQ multiplex PCR. This sample has approximately 480,000 clones, with about 83% found just once. As for treatment: roughly 18 received Ad26.COV2.S at low or high dose, single or two shots; 5 received placebo; per-sample allocation not given. Sampling happened 63 days after the first vaccine or placebo injection. The specimen was peripheral blood, collected in a trial of Ad26.COV2.S vaccine versus placebo. The receptors come from a person between 18 and 59 years old who received the Ad26.COV2.S COVID-19 vaccine or a placebo.

V gene TRBV7-2 combines with J gene TRBJ2-3; TRBD2 matches 9 bases. The V segment lost 1 base and the J segment 0 bases; nucleotides outside the gene matches: 5. Germline V CDR1 and CDR2: SGHTA, FQGNSA. This CDR3 has 17 amino acids. CDR3 nucleotide sequence: TGTGCCAGCAGCTTAGAACTAGCGGGCCTCAGCACAGATACGCAGTATTTT. Protein: CASSLELAGLSTDTQYF.

The gene calls are TRBV5-4 and TRBJ2-1, with no clear D. Trimming pared 4 bases from V and 5 bases from J, leaving 10 bases between. In germline, CDR1 is SGHNT, CDR2 YYREEE (reference sequence). The CDR3 runs to 13 residues. The CDR3 DNA sequence: TGTGCCAGCAGCCCATCCTCAGACAATGAGCAGTTCTTC. It is translated as CASSPSSDNEQFF.

This sequence joins TRBV29-1 and TRBJ2-1; no firm D call. The germline gives CDR1 SQVTM, CDR2 ANQGSEA. The length of the CDR3 is 13 residues. The V end lost 4 bases, the J end lost 9 bases, and 16 bases lay between the germline ends. The CDR3: CSVVDGLRGEQFF. CDR3 nucleotide sequence: TGCAGCGTTGTCGACGGGCTCAGAGGTGAGCAGTTCTTC.

V usage is TRBV7-2 and J usage is TRBJ2-5; TRBD2 is a possible D gene (7 bases). From germline, CDR1 is SGHTA and CDR2 FQGNSA. CDR3 length: 15 amino acids. V shed 3 bases and J shed 0 bases, with 11 bases lying between them. CDR3 protein: CASSFRGGNQETQYF. The CDR3 nucleotides are TGTGCCAGCAGCTTTAGGGGGGGAAACCAAGAGACCCAGTACTTC.

The chain employs TRBV19 and TRBJ2-1; tentatively, D is TRBD2 (6 bases). In germline, CDR1 is LNHDA, CDR2 SQIVND (reference sequence). The ends were cut back, 6 bases at V and 0 bases at J, with 12 bases in the middle. The CDR3 runs 15 residues. The CDR3 loop is CASRKLANSYNEQFF. CDR3 bases: TGTGCCAGTAGAAAACTAGCAAACTCCTACAATGAGCAGTTCTTC.

The V and J genes are TRBV14 and TRBJ2-7; D unresolved. This CDR3 is 15 amino acids long. With 0 bases removed from V and 3 bases from J, the gap between germline ends came to 12 bases. Germline values: CDR1 SGHDN, CDR2 FVKESK. In nucleotides, the CDR3 is TGTGCCAGCAGCCAAGATCCCCTTCGTAACTACGAGCAGTACTTC. Translation: CASSQDPLRNYEQYF.

The DNA for the CDR3 is TGTGCCAGCAGTTTATCGAGGCTGAGCAATCAGCCCCAGCATTTT. Translated, it gives CASSLSRLSNQPQHF. The chain recombines TRBV27 with TRBJ1-5, with D hard to call. The CDR3 loop spans 15 amino acids. V shed 0 bases and J shed 1 base, with 7 bases lying between them. The germline CDR1 and CDR2 sequences are MNHEY and SMNVEV (reference sequence).

V and J are TRBV6-5 and TRBJ2-5; 7 bases line up with TRBD2. Germline-derived CDR1 and CDR2 are MNHEY and SVGAGI. Trimming removed 6 bases from V and 4 bases from J; junction bases left unmatched: 8. CDR3 size: 14 residues. The CDR3: CASRRTSLGETQYF. The CDR3 coding sequence is TGTGCCAGCAGACGGACTAGTCTCGGAGAGACCCAGTACTTC.

This chain uses TRBV28 with TRBJ2-7; D not certain. Germline CDR1 MDHEN, CDR2 SYDVKM. The CDR3 is 14 amino acids. The V gene lost 6 bases and the J gene lost 2 bases, with 14 bases spanning the gap. The CDR3 here is CASRGPNPPYEQYF. CDR3 nucleotide sequence: TGTGCCAGCAGAGGCCCAAACCCTCCCTACGAGCAGTACTTC. The variable domain in full, completed from reference TRBV28 and TRBJ2-7, reads DVKVTQSSRYLVKRTGEKVFLECVQDMDHENMFWYRQDPGLGLRLIYFSYDVKMKEKGDIPEGYSVSREKKERFSLILESASTNQTSMYLCASRGPNPPYEQYFGPGTRLTVT.

This sequence joins TRBV5-4 and TRBJ2-1, with 13 bases identical to TRBD2. The trim removed 3 bases at V and 6 bases at J, leaving 3 bases unmatched. Germline-derived CDR1 and CDR2 are SGHNT and YYREEE (reference sequence). This CDR3 spans 15 amino acids. Written as DNA, the CDR3 is TGTGCCAGCAGCTCCGGGACTAGCGGGACCAATGAGCAGTTCTTC. It translates to CASSSGTSGTNEQFF.

J is TRBJ2-5 and V is TRBV15; possibly TRBD1 for D (5 bases). Germline CDR1 is LNHNV and CDR2 is YYDKDF (reference sequence). This CDR3 has 12 amino acids. The V gene lost 3 bases and the J gene lost 5 bases, with 7 bases spanning the gap. The CDR3 spells CATSRKGETQYF. CDR3 coding DNA: TGTGCCACCAGCAGGAAGGGGGAGACCCAGTACTTC.

This chain connects TRBV4-3 to TRBJ2-3; 10 nucleotides agree with TRBD1. CDR1 LGHNA and CDR2 YSLEER come from the germline V gene. The CDR3 runs 15 residues. The ends lost 0 bases at V and 11 bases at J; junction bases unmatched: 8. The CDR3 nucleotides read TGCGCCAGCAGCCAAGACCCGGGACAGGGGCGAGTGCAGTATTTT. Protein product: CASSQDPGQGRVQYF.

CDR3 nucleotide sequence: TGTGCCAGCAGCTTGACAAGCGGGCACACCGGGGAGCTGTTTTTT. Its protein is CASSLTSGHTGELFF. The chain carries TRBV5-7 and TRBJ2-2; tentative D call: TRBD2 (6 bases). TRBV5-7 is filed as an ORF, its function uncertain. CDR3 length: 15 amino acids. V dropped 1 base and J dropped 3 bases, with 10 bases sitting between them.

This clone was counted only a few times. The chain couples TRBV11-2 to TRBJ2-3; 7 bases fit TRBD1. Germline V gene lookup returns CDR1 SGHAT and CDR2 FQNNGV. V lost 2 bases to trimming and J lost 4 bases; unmatched junction nucleotides: 6. The CDR3 sequence is 15 residues long. CDR3 region: CASSLWQGVADTQYF. The CDR3 nucleotides are TGTGCCAGCAGCTTATGGCAGGGGGTCGCAGATACGCAGTATTTT.

The chain is built from TRBV28 and TRBJ1-2; no clear D gene. Trimming took 4 bases from V and 2 from J, leaving 2 bases between them. This CDR3 has 11 residues. Germline CDR1 is MDHEN and CDR2 is SYDVKM. The CDR3 protein is CASSWNYGYTF. The CDR3 bases are TGTGCCAGCAGTTGGAACTATGGCTACACCTTC.

The V call is TRBV28, the J call TRBJ2-7; D is unresolved. Germline CDR1 is MDHEN and CDR2 is SYDVKM. V was cut by 5 bases and J by 3 bases, with 8 bases left in between. The CDR3 runs to 12 residues. CDR3 in DNA: TGTGCCAGCAGTCCCGTATTCTACGAGCAGTACTTC. It translates to CASSPVFYEQYF.

This clone came up once. The V call is TRBV5-1, the J call TRBJ2-7; a weak D match, TRBD2 (6 bases). Per the germline V gene, CDR1 is SGHRS and CDR2 is YFSETQ. This CDR3 has 17 amino acids. The ends were cut back, 0 bases at V and 3 bases at J, with 19 bases in the middle. The CDR3 DNA sequence: TGCGCCAGCAGCTTGGCTGCCGGGAGCTTGGGTAGCTACGAGCAGTACTTC. Amino acid sequence: CASSLAAGSLGSYEQYF. Using reference TRBV5-1 and TRBJ2-7 for the parts outside the CDR3, the full variable domain is KAGVTQTPRYLIKTRGQQVTLSCSPISGHRSVSWYQQTPGQGLQFLFEYFSETQRNKGNFPGRFSGRQFSNSRSEMNVSTLELGDSALYLCASSLAAGSLGSYEQYFGPGTRLTVT.